Below are 23 T cell receptor beta chains sequenced from a single sample in a study of T-cell memory formation after mild COVID-19. TCRdb itself ran the 5' RACE reads through MiXCR, one entry per CDR3 protein. The top ten hold roughly 21% of the sample, which has approximately 390,000 distinct CDR3 sequences, 16% seen once. Sequenced sample: PBMCs or a T cell subset sorted from them (not recorded which). These receptors were obtained from a man aged 18 to 29 who had mild COVID-19 (a few samples of this study predate the infection). Cell type and time point are not known.

In this sample, this clonotype turned up a few times. The rearrangement joins TRBV4-1 to TRBJ2-7, with D maybe TRBD2 (5 bases). V gave up 0 bases and J gave up 5 bases, with 11 bases separating them. In germline, CDR1 is MGHRA, CDR2 YSYEKL. The CDR3 has 14 residues. CDR3 sequence (DNA): TGCGCCAGCAGCCAAGAACGGGGTATTGACGAGCAGTACTTC. Translation: CASSQERGIDEQYF.

This clonotype was seen a few times. The chain carries TRBV20-1 and TRBJ2-3, with D possibly being TRBD2 (6 bases). Trimming shortened V by 0 bases and J by 2 bases, and 12 bases separated the two germline ends. CDR3 size: 15 residues. Per germline, CDR1 DFQATT and CDR2 SNEGSKA (reference sequence). CDR3 sequence (DNA): TGCAGTGCTAGAGATCATCGCGGGGCCACAGATACGCAGTATTTT. Encoded protein: CSARDHRGATDTQYF.

Only a few counts were recorded for this clonotype. This chain links TRBV27 with TRBJ1-6; maybe TRBD1 (5 bases). V lost 6 bases and J 0 bases, leaving 9 bases between the germline ends. This CDR3 spans 15 amino acids. From germline, CDR1 is MNHEY and CDR2 SMNVEV (reference sequence). This CDR3 reads CASRGPVSYNSPLHF. DNA for the CDR3: TGTGCCAGCAGGGGACCCGTCTCCTATAATTCACCCCTCCACTTT.

This clonotype has only a few counts. The rearrangement uses TRBV10-3 and TRBJ1-2; 7 nucleotides align to TRBD1. The germline gives CDR1 ENHRY, CDR2 SYGVKD. The length of the CDR3 is 18 residues. With V trimmed by 3 bases and J by 5 bases, 18 bases remained unmatched. CDR3 nucleotides: TGTGCCATCAGTGATCACGACAGGGAGTCGTCCCGGGGTTATGGCTACACCTTC. Amino acid sequence: CAISDHDRESSRGYGYTF.

This clonotype appeared a few times. The genes are TRBV7-2 and TRBJ2-1; the D gene is possibly TRBD2 (5 bases). V lost 7 bases and J 0 bases, leaving 13 bases between the germline ends. This CDR3 region has 15 residues. CDR1 is SGHTA, CDR2 FQGNSA, per germline. CDR3 nucleotide sequence: TGTGCCAGCACCCCCCGGGGAAGCTCCTACAATGAGCAGTTCTTC. Its protein is CASTPRGSSYNEQFF. The full variable domain, in which reference TRBV7-2 and TRBJ2-1 provide the parts outside the CDR3, is GAGVSQSPSNKVTEKGKDVELRCDPISGHTALYWYRQSLGQGLEFLIYFQGNSAPDKSGLPSDRFSAERTGGSVSTLTIQRTQQEDSAVYLCASTPRGSSYNEQFFGPGTRLTVL.

This chain connects TRBV11-2 to TRBJ2-2; perhaps TRBD2 as D (6 bases). The CDR3 contains 19 residues. Trimming pared 5 bases from V and 0 bases from J, leaving 22 bases between. CDR1 SGHAT and CDR2 FQNNGV come from the germline V gene. CDR3 region: CASSHMPTSRPPNTGELFF. CDR3 nucleotide sequence: TGTGCCAGCAGCCACATGCCGACTAGTCGTCCCCCGAACACCGGGGAGCTGTTTTTT.

This chain links TRBV6-5 with TRBJ2-5; D not certain. The germline V gene has CDR1 MNHEY and CDR2 SVGAGI. V shed 7 bases and J shed 4 bases, with 10 bases lying between them. CDR3 length: 12 amino acids. CDR3 nucleotides: TGTGCCAGCACCTCCCAAGGAGAGACCCAGTACTTC. Amino acid sequence: CASTSQGETQYF.

This clonotype was seen a few times. The genes are TRBV7-2 and TRBJ2-3, with D tentatively TRBD2 (7 bases). V was trimmed by 1 base and J by 2 bases, leaving 16 bases between them. Germline loops: CDR1 SGHTA, CDR2 FQGNSA. The CDR3 sequence is 17 residues long. In DNA form, the CDR3 reads TGTGCCAGCAGCTTAGTCGGGGGGCCCATGAACACAGATACGCAGTATTTT. Translation: CASSLVGGPMNTDTQYF.

The rearrangement uses TRBV7-2 and TRBJ1-2; D is undetermined. V shed 6 bases and J shed 4 bases, with 21 bases lying between them. This CDR3 has 16 amino acids. Germline CDR1 reads SGHTA; CDR2 reads FQGNSA. The CDR3 protein is CASSSIWTTDSYGYTF. CDR3 DNA: TGTGCCAGCAGTTCAATTTGGACCACGGATTCCTATGGCTACACCTTC.

This sequence joins TRBV25-1 and TRBJ2-6; TRBD2 agrees at 7 bases. Germline V lookup: CDR1 MGHDK, CDR2 SYGVNS. CDR3 size: 16 residues. The V segment lost 1 base and the J segment 1 base; nucleotides outside the gene matches: 1. The CDR3 DNA is TGTGCCAGCAGTGAATGGGAGGGATCTGGGGCCAACGTCCTGACTTTC. Protein sequence: CASSEWEGSGANVLTF. The whole variable domain, filled in from reference TRBV25-1 and TRBJ2-6, reads EADIYQTPRYLVIGTGKKITLECSQTMGHDKMYWYQQDPGMELHLIHYSYGVNSTEKGDLSSESTVSRIRTEHFPLTLESARPSHTSQYLCASSEWEGSGANVLTFGAGSRLTVL.

The V gene is TRBV27, the J gene TRBJ1-6; D not certain. V lost 2 bases, J lost 10 bases, and 9 bases lay in between. The CDR3 runs 13 residues. Germline V gene lookup returns CDR1 MNHEY and CDR2 SMNVEV (reference sequence). CDR3 sequence reads: CASSLNEFSPLHF. CDR3 bases: TGTGCCAGCAGTTTAAATGAATTCTCACCCCTCCACTTT.

At least ten counts were recorded for this clonotype. The chain uses TRBV7-2 and TRBJ2-2, with unresolved D. Germline assignment: CDR1 SGHTA and CDR2 FQGNSA. The V and J ends lost 0 bases and 6 bases respectively, with 5 bases between them. The CDR3 covers 13 residues. CDR3 region: CASSLASAGELFF. The CDR3 region has the DNA TGTGCCAGCAGCTTAGCTTCCGCCGGGGAGCTGTTTTTT.

This clonotype has more than one count but fewer than ten. The chain employs TRBV20-1 and TRBJ1-1; D gene unclear. Per germline, CDR1 DFQATT and CDR2 SNEGSKA (reference sequence). This CDR3 region has 13 residues. With 5 bases removed from V and 4 bases from J, the gap between germline ends came to 14 bases. The CDR3 DNA is TGCAGTGCTCCGCTGAGTGGTAGCACTGAAGCTTTCTTT. It translates to CSAPLSGSTEAFF.

The chain couples TRBV29-1 to TRBJ1-5; D is possibly TRBD1 (5 bases). The V end lost 4 bases, the J end lost 5 bases, and 9 bases lay between the germline ends. Germline V CDR1 and CDR2: SQVTM, ANQGSEA. The CDR3 contains 12 residues. The CDR3 sequence is CSVAGVDQPQHF. As DNA, the CDR3 is TGCAGCGTTGCGGGGGTAGATCAGCCCCAGCATTTT.

In nucleotides, the CDR3 is TGCGCCAGCAGCCAAGGTCCCGACAGGGAATCACCCCTCCACTTT. Translating gives CASSQGPDRESPLHF. The V gene is TRBV4-3, the J gene TRBJ1-6, with TRBD1 matching 7 bases. The CDR3 sequence is 15 residues long. Germline CDR1 is LGHNA and CDR2 is YSLEER. V was clipped by 1 base and J by 10 bases; unmatched bases: 7.

V and J are TRBV3-1 and TRBJ2-3, with D tentatively TRBD1 or TRBD2 (5 bases each). The V end was cut by 0 bases, the J end by 5 bases, with 18 bases between. From germline, CDR1 is LGHDT and CDR2 YNNKEL (reference sequence). The CDR3 has 17 amino acids. The DNA for the CDR3 is TGTGCCAGCAGCCAAGACCGGGGATGGCCGGGGCGAGATACGCAGTATTTT. This sequence encodes CASSQDRGWPGRDTQYF.

V usage is TRBV3-1 and J usage is TRBJ1-2; D remains ambiguous. Trimming cost V 4 bases and J 7 bases, with 13 bases left between them. CDR3 length equals 13 residues. The germline gives CDR1 LGHDT, CDR2 YNNKEL (reference sequence). This CDR3 reads CASSRGFERGYTF. In DNA, the CDR3 is TGTGCCAGCAGCCGAGGGTTCGAGCGTGGCTACACCTTC. The full variable domain, completed using reference TRBV3-1 and TRBJ1-2, is DTAVSQTPKYLVTQMGNDKSIKCEQNLGHDTMYWYKQDSKKFLKIMFSYNNKELIINETVPNRFSPKSPDKAHLNLHINSLELGDSAVYFCASSRGFERGYTFGSGTRLTVV.

This chain connects TRBV28 to TRBJ2-7; 7 bases match TRBD2. The CDR3 contains 13 residues. Germline lookup yields CDR1 MDHEN and CDR2 SYDVKM. V trimming: 5 bases; J trimming: 9 bases; junction bases outside the gene matches: 10. CDR3 DNA sequence: TGTGCCAGCAGTCTGGGACTAACGAAGACGCAGTACGTC. Translated, it gives CASSLGLTKTQYV.

There are a few counts of this clonotype. V and J are TRBV15 and TRBJ1-1, with 8 bases matching TRBD1. This CDR3 comprises 14 residues. The trim removed 4 bases at V and 4 bases at J, leaving 5 bases unmatched. CDR1 LNHNV and CDR2 YYDKDF come from the germline V gene (reference sequence). CDR3 bases: TGTGCCACCAGCATTAACAGGGGGGGCACTGAAGCTTTCTTT. The encoded protein is CATSINRGGTEAFF.

This clonotype was seen ten or more times. The chain is built from TRBV6-6 and TRBJ2-5; no definite D call. This CDR3 has 14 residues. Germline V gene lookup returns CDR1 MNHNY and CDR2 SVGAGI (reference sequence). V shed 6 bases and J shed 5 bases, with 16 bases lying between them. The CDR3 DNA is TGTGCCAGCAGCCCCCTCGGCTTCCAGGAGACCCAGTACTTC. Translating it yields CASSPLGFQETQYF.

This clonotype appeared many times. The genes are TRBV10-2 and TRBJ2-3, with D maybe TRBD2 (5 bases). Germline V gene sequence: CDR1 WSHSY, CDR2 SAAADI. This CDR3 region has 14 residues. V lost 10 bases and J lost 2, with 16 bases in between. The CDR3 spells CATATSHLTDTQYF. The DNA for the CDR3 is TGCGCCACTGCAACTAGTCACCTCACAGATACGCAGTATTTT.

The CDR3 here is CASSLGFSSPLHF. CDR3 in DNA: TGCGCCAGCAGCTTGGGGTTCAGTTCGCCCCTCCACTTT. The genes are TRBV5-1 and TRBJ1-6; no clear D. Deletions cut 0 bases from V and 13 bases from J, with 11 bases between. The germline gives CDR1 SGHRS, CDR2 YFSETQ. The CDR3 length is 13 residues.

This clonotype was detected only a few times. The V and J genes are TRBV18 and TRBJ1-4, with D possibly matching TRBD1 (5 bases). Trimming left V 6 bases short and J 6 bases short, with 14 bases between. In germline, CDR1 is KGHSH, CDR2 LQKENI. This CDR3 comprises 14 residues. As DNA, the CDR3 is TGTGCCAGCTCCCCTCGCCCGGGGGATGAAAAACTGTTTTTT. It is translated as CASSPRPGDEKLFF.